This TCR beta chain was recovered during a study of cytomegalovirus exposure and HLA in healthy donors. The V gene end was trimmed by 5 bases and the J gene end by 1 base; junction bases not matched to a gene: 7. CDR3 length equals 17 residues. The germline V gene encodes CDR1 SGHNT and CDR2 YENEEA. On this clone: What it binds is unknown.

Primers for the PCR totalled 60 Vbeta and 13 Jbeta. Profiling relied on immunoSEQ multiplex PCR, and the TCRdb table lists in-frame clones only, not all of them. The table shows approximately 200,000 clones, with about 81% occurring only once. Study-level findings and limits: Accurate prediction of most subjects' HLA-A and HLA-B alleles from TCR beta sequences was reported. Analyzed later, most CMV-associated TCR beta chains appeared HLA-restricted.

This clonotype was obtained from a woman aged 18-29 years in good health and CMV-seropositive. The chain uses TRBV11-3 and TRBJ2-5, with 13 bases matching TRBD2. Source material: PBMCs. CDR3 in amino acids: CASSVTGTSGTQETQYF. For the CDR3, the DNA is TGTGCCAGCAGCGTGACCGGGACTAGCGGGACCCAAGAGACCCAGTACTTC.